This TCR beta chain appears in the sequencing data of a study of cytomegalovirus exposure and HLA in healthy donors. General study results and limits: Equally common other TCR beta chains were less clonally expanded than HLA-associated ones, a later analysis found. The study flagged some 170 TCR beta chains as cytomegalovirus-associated.

Germline CDR1 and CDR2: SGHAT and FQNNGV. The junction had 19 bases not matched to a gene; V was cut back by 3 bases and J by 5 bases. The CDR3 loop spans 19 amino acids. The PCR used 60 Vbeta and 13 Jbeta primers. Only in-frame clones appear in the TCRdb table, and some are missing; sequencing was by immunoSEQ multiplex PCR. Of about 130,000 clones listed, 65% to 90% are singletons. About this clone itself: Its target is not known.

The sequence was obtained from a woman aged 18-30 years in good health and CMV-seropositive. The chain has TRBV11-2 and TRBJ2-7, with 10 bases aligning to TRBD1. Sequencing was carried out using PBMCs. The CDR3 DNA reads TGTGCCAGCAGCTTCTTCCGGGACAGGGGACGGTGGGGGTTCCACGAGCAGTACTTC. It specifies CASSFFRDRGRWGFHEQYF.